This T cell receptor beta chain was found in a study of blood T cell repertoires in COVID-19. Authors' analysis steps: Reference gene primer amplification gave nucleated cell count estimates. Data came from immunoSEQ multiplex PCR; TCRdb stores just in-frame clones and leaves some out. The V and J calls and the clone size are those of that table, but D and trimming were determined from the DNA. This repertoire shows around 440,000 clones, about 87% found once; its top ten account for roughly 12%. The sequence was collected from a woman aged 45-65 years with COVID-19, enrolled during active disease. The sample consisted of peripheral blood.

The CDR3 DNA follows: TGCAGCGTGACAGAGATGAACACTGAAGCTTTCTTT. This codes for CSVTEMNTEAFF. V is TRBV29-1 and J is TRBJ1-1, with a possible D match to TRBD1 (5 bases). The CDR3 loop spans 12 amino acids. V was pared by 6 bases and J by 0 bases, with 8 bases between. Germline V gene lookup returns CDR1 SQVTM and CDR2 ANQGSEA.